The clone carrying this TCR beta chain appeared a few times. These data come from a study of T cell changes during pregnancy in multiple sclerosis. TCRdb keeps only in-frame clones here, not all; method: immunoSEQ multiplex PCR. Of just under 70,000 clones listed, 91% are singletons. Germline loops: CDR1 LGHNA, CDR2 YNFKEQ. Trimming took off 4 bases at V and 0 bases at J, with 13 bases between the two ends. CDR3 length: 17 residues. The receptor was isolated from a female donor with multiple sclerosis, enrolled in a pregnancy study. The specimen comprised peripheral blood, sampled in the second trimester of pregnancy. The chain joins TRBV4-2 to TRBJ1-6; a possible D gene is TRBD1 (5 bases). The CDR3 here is CASSPWRGDSYNSPLHF. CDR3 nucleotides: TGTGCCAGCAGCCCTTGGAGGGGCGACTCCTATAATTCACCCCTCCACTTT.